This entry is about one T cell receptor (beta chain). The method was immunoSEQ multiplex PCR; TCRdb's version includes in-frame clones alone and lacks a portion of them. The table includes approximately 41,000 clones, 85% to 95% detected once. This entry comes from a study of cytomegalovirus exposure and HLA in healthy donors. Looked up from germline, CDR1 is SGDLS and CDR2 is YYNGEE. The CDR3 loop spans 13 amino acids. V gave up 0 bases and J gave up 3 bases, with 4 bases separating them. The specimen sequenced was PBMCs. V and J are TRBV9 and TRBJ1-5; D is ambiguous. The sequence was collected from a man aged 18 to 29 in good health and CMV-seronegative. The CDR3 loop is CASSVEPNQPQHF. CDR3 nucleotide sequence: TGTGCCAGCAGCGTAGAGCCCAATCAGCCCCAGCATTTT.